This TCR beta chain was identified in a study of cytomegalovirus exposure and HLA in healthy donors. Study-level points and caveats: Altogether, some 160 TCR beta chains were recorded as cytomegalovirus-associated.

On this clone: Antigen: not known.

While the first cohort had around 700 subjects, the donors belonged to the separate validation cohort of about 120 subjects. The assay was immunoSEQ multiplex PCR, and TCRdb's table has in-frame clones only and misses some. Here the sample spans 120,000 or so clones, about 88% being singletons. The CDR3 sequence is 11 residues long. Germline assignment: CDR1 DFQATT and CDR2 SNEGSKA (reference sequence). Trimming took 7 bases from V and 0 from J, leaving 7 bases between them. Sequenced: PBMCs. The TCR comes from a woman between 18 and 30 years old in good health and CMV-seronegative. V and J are TRBV20-1 and TRBJ2-7; D not resolved. The DNA of the CDR3 is TGCAGTGTTTACAGCTCCTACGAGCAGTACTTC. It translates to CSVYSSYEQYF.